These 26 T cell receptor beta chains share one sample of origin, sequenced in a study of a mutant IDH1 vaccine in newly diagnosed glioma. The antigens for these receptors are not known. Clones were read by immunoSEQ multiplex PCR, and TCRdb kept only the in-frame ones, dropping some. The sample lists around 70,000 clones, 84% occurring once. The time point is: week 35, safety follow-up. Each dose of the vaccine consisted of 300 ug of mutant IDH1 20-mer peptide, with topical imiquimod. The material sequenced was PBMCs, taken from a glioma patient whose treatment included an IDH1 peptide vaccine. These receptors came from a man younger than 35 with glioma.

The V and J genes are TRBV4-3 and TRBJ2-1, with D tentatively TRBD2 (6 bases). The germline V gene encodes CDR1 LGHNA and CDR2 YSLEER. V lost 1 base to trimming and J lost 7 bases, with 11 bases between them. The length of the CDR3 is 14 residues. This CDR3 is CASSQVRRENEQFF. The CDR3 region has the DNA TGCGCCAGCAGCCAAGTTCGGAGGGAGAATGAGCAGTTCTTC.

The rearrangement uses TRBV7-2 and TRBJ1-2, with TRBD1 matching over 7 bases. CDR3 length: 14 amino acids. Germline values: CDR1 SGHTA, CDR2 FQGNSA. Trimming took 4 bases from V and 2 from J; bases not matched to a gene: 4. CDR3 coding DNA: TGTGCCAGCAGCTCCCAGACAGGGAACTATGGCTACACCTTC. This translates into CASSSQTGNYGYTF.

The chain joins TRBV6-5 to TRBJ1-2; 7 nucleotides align to TRBD1. Trimming removed 1 base from V and 6 bases from J; junction bases left unmatched: 8. The CDR3 runs 15 residues. Germline CDR1 is MNHEY and CDR2 is SVGAGI. CDR3 protein: CASSYYEGQKNGYTF. The CDR3 DNA reads TGTGCCAGCAGTTACTATGAGGGACAGAAAAATGGCTACACCTTC.

This chain joins TRBV15 and TRBJ1-6, with D perhaps matching TRBD1 (6 bases). The CDR3 is 13 amino acids. Trimming took off 5 bases at V and 5 bases at J, with 7 bases between the two ends. Germline V CDR1 and CDR2: LNHNV, YYDKDF (reference sequence). CDR3 protein: CATSGQHNSPLHF. The CDR3 coding sequence is TGTGCCACCAGCGGACAGCATAATTCACCCCTCCACTTT.

The chain couples TRBV29-1 to TRBJ2-1; possible D gene TRBD2, 6 bases. This CDR3 region has 11 residues. Germline V gene data show CDR1 as SQVTM and CDR2 as ANQGSEA. CDR3 sequence: CGGLSYNEQFF. The CDR3 region has the DNA TGCGGGGGACTCTCCTACAATGAGCAGTTCTTC.

V and J are TRBV5-6 and TRBJ1-2; 7 bases map to TRBD1. This CDR3 is built from 16 residues. V was clipped by 7 bases and J by 0 bases; unmatched bases: 12. From germline, CDR1 is SGHDT and CDR2 YYEEEE. This CDR3 reads CASVLLRDSTNYGYTF. The CDR3 coding sequence is TGTGCCAGCGTCCTACTCCGGGACAGCACTAACTATGGCTACACCTTC.

This chain uses TRBV30 with TRBJ2-5; D may correspond to TRBD1 or TRBD2 (5 bases each). There are 12 residues in the CDR3. The germline V gene encodes CDR1 GTSNPN and CDR2 SVGIG (reference sequence). V was pared by 2 bases and J by 5 bases, with 9 bases between. The CDR3 reads CAWSLGDETQYF. The CDR3 DNA sequence: TGTGCCTGGAGTTTGGGGGACGAGACCCAGTACTTC.

The V call is TRBV5-4, the J call TRBJ1-1; possible D gene TRBD1, 6 bases. V was cut by 4 bases and J by 2 bases, with 12 bases left in between. This CDR3 region has 14 residues. Per the germline V gene, CDR1 is SGHNT and CDR2 is YYREEE (reference sequence). CDR3 region: CASSEGGINTEAFF. CDR3 DNA: TGTGCCAGCAGCGAGGGGGGAATAAACACTGAAGCTTTCTTT. Full variable domain (rest looked up from reference TRBV5-4 and TRBJ1-1): ETGVTQSPTHLIKTRGQQVTLRCSSQSGHNTVSWYQQALGQGPQFIFQYYREEENGRGNFPPRFSGLQFPNYSSELNVNALELDDSALYLCASSEGGINTEAFFGQGTRLTVV.

The genes are TRBV5-5 and TRBJ1-4; no clear D gene. V was shortened by 0 bases and J by 7 bases, with 1 base between the two germline ends. The length of the CDR3 is 11 residues. Germline V gene sequence: CDR1 SGHKS, CDR2 YYEKEE (reference sequence). The CDR3 bases are TGTGCCAGCAGCTTGGCTGAAAAACTGTTTTTT. Encoded protein: CASSLAEKLFF. Variable domain in full (rest from reference TRBV5-5 and TRBJ1-4): DAGVTQSPTHLIKTRGQQVTLRCSPISGHKSVSWYQQVLGQGPQFIFQYYEKEERGRGNFPDRFSARQFPNYSSELNVNALLLGDSALYLCASSLAEKLFFGSGTQLSVL.

The chain carries TRBV6-1 and TRBJ2-7, with D maybe TRBD1 (6 bases). V was pared by 6 bases and J by 6 bases, with 15 bases between. The V gene's germline CDR1 is MNHNS and CDR2 SASEGT. The CDR3 runs to 13 residues. The CDR3 coding sequence is TGTGCCAGCAGGCAAATTCGAGGGGGCGAGCAGTACTTC. Amino acids: CASRQIRGGEQYF.

This chain links TRBV5-1 with TRBJ2-7, with D hard to call. The V end was cut by 0 bases, the J end by 5 bases, with 12 bases between. The CDR3 totals 14 residues. Per germline, CDR1 SGHRS and CDR2 YFSETQ. Written as DNA, the CDR3 is TGCGCCAGCAGCTTGGGTCCGTTAGGCAACGAGCAGTACTTC. Translated, it gives CASSLGPLGNEQYF. The full variable domain, completed using reference TRBV5-1 and TRBJ2-7, is KAGVTQTPRYLIKTRGQQVTLSCSPISGHRSVSWYQQTPGQGLQFLFEYFSETQRNKGNFPGRFSGRQFSNSRSEMNVSTLELGDSALYLCASSLGPLGNEQYFGPGTRLTVT.

The J gene is TRBJ2-3, the V gene TRBV14, with D perhaps matching TRBD2 (5 bases). The CDR3 length is 15 residues. CDR1 and CDR2 from the germline V gene are SGHDN and FVKESK. Deletions cut 2 bases from V and 0 bases from J, with 9 bases between. CDR3: CASSQSAGSTDTQYF. The CDR3 DNA follows: TGTGCCAGCAGCCAATCTGCGGGTAGCACAGATACGCAGTATTTT.

V usage is TRBV18 and J usage is TRBJ2-1, with D unclear. Trimming stripped 8 bases from V and 1 base from J, with 9 bases between. Germline V gene sequence: CDR1 KGHSH, CDR2 LQKENI. The CDR3 runs 13 residues. The CDR3 reads CASGRQSYNEQFF. As DNA, the CDR3 is TGTGCCAGCGGACGGCAATCCTACAATGAGCAGTTCTTC.

This chain joins TRBV7-8 and TRBJ2-5, with 7 nucleotides matching TRBD2. This CDR3 contains 17 residues. V dropped 0 bases and J dropped 4; count of bases not matched to a gene: 11. CDR1 and CDR2 from the germline V gene are SGHVS and FQNEAQ. For the CDR3, the DNA is TGTGCCAGCAGCTTAGCGCGCGTCGCGGGGGTAGGAGAGACCCAGTACTTC. Protein: CASSLARVAGVGETQYF.

V usage is TRBV7-3 and J usage is TRBJ2-7, with 10 bases identical to TRBD2. The junction had 3 bases not matched to a gene; V was cut back by 1 base and J by 0 bases. Germline loops: CDR1 SGHTA, CDR2 FQGTGA. This CDR3 has 16 residues. CDR3 protein: CASSLSLAGASYEQYF. DNA of the CDR3: TGTGCCAGCAGCTTAAGCCTAGCGGGAGCCTCCTACGAGCAGTACTTC.

The chain is built from TRBV4-3 and TRBJ1-1, with 8 bases matching TRBD1. The V gene's germline CDR1 is LGHNA and CDR2 YSLEER. Trimming removed 3 bases from V and 3 bases from J; junction bases left unmatched: 6. This CDR3 has 15 residues. The CDR3 coding sequence is TGCGCCAGCAGCCAGGGACAGGCGGGGTACACTGAAGCTTTCTTT. As protein: CASSQGQAGYTEAFF.

The chain recombines TRBV27 with TRBJ1-1; D unresolved. The CDR3 runs to 15 residues. Germline-derived CDR1 and CDR2 are MNHEY and SMNVEV (reference sequence). Trimming stripped 3 bases from V and 0 bases from J, with 11 bases between. CDR3 coding DNA: TGTGCCAGCAGTTTCTCGGCAGGCCTGAACACTGAAGCTTTCTTT. Encoded protein: CASSFSAGLNTEAFF.

The table lists this clone with a few counts. CDR3 sequence reads: CASSVSTSGRNTGELFF. In DNA, the CDR3 is TGTGCCAGCAGCGTATCGACTAGCGGGAGGAACACCGGGGAGCTGTTTTTT. This chain joins TRBV9 and TRBJ2-2; the match to TRBD2 covers 12 bases. Per the germline V gene, CDR1 is SGDLS and CDR2 is YYNGEE. The CDR3 covers 17 residues. Trimming at V came to 1 base and at J to 1 base, leaving 2 bases not matched to a gene.

The CDR3 DNA reads TGTGCCAGCGACGGGGGATATGGCTACACCTTC. Amino acid sequence: CASDGGYGYTF. The J gene is TRBJ1-2, the V gene TRBV25-1, with D possibly TRBD1 on 5 matching bases. Deletions cut 8 bases from V and 5 bases from J, with 9 bases between. Germline V gene data show CDR1 as MGHDK and CDR2 as SYGVNS. The CDR3 has 11 residues.

This clone has a single count. The chain has TRBV9 and TRBJ2-7; TRBD1 or TRBD2 may be the D gene (5 bases each). This CDR3 spans 14 amino acids. The germline V and J ends were trimmed by 0 bases and 6 bases, with 13 bases remaining between them. CDR1 is SGDLS and CDR2 is YYNGEE in the germline V gene. CDR3 residues: CASSVELRGSEQYF. The DNA for the CDR3 is TGTGCCAGCAGCGTAGAATTGAGGGGTAGCGAGCAGTACTTC.

The V and J genes are TRBV7-8 and TRBJ1-5; 9 nucleotides match TRBD1. CDR3 length: 16 amino acids. Germline CDR1 is SGHVS and CDR2 is FQNEAQ. V gave up 5 bases and J gave up 4 bases; unmatched junction bases: 9. The CDR3 here is CASSPGTGYFNQPQHF. CDR3 nucleotide sequence: TGTGCCAGCAGCCCAGGGACAGGGTACTTTAATCAGCCCCAGCATTTT.

This sequence joins TRBV5-1 and TRBJ2-3; D is perhaps TRBD2 (6 bases). Trimming stripped 0 bases from V and 6 bases from J, with 17 bases between. CDR1 and CDR2 from the germline V gene are SGHRS and YFSETQ. CDR3 length: 16 residues. The CDR3: CASSLASLALPDTQYF. CDR3 nucleotides: TGCGCCAGCAGCTTGGCTTCGCTAGCGTTGCCGGATACGCAGTATTTT.

V gene TRBV18 combines with J gene TRBJ1-1; tentatively, D is TRBD1 (6 bases). Germline CDR1 and CDR2: KGHSH and LQKENI. The CDR3 consists of 12 residues. Trimming removed 6 bases from V and 8 bases from J, with 13 bases in between. The CDR3 nucleotides are TGTGCCAGCTCGAGTATGGGGACAGAAGCTTTCTTT. It codes for CASSSMGTEAFF.

This chain connects TRBV2 to TRBJ2-3; a weak D match, TRBD1 (6 bases). V was cut by 4 bases and J by 14 bases, with 22 bases left in between. From germline, CDR1 is SNHLY and CDR2 FYNNEI. The CDR3 extends over 14 amino acids. CDR3 loop: CASSGRPGTFLPYF. The CDR3 bases are TGTGCCAGCAGTGGTAGACCCGGGACATTCTTACCGTATTTT.

Here the CDR3 DNA reads TGTGCCTGGAGTAGTGGGGACAGGGGTTTGAACACTGAAGCTTTCTTT. It yields the protein CAWSSGDRGLNTEAFF. The chain couples TRBV30 to TRBJ1-1; TRBD1 matches at 10 bases. V trimming: 2 bases; J trimming: 0 bases; junction bases outside the gene matches: 6. The CDR3 consists of 16 residues. The V gene's germline CDR1 is GTSNPN and CDR2 SVGIG (reference sequence).

The CDR3 reads CASSLVETGGTEAFF. For the CDR3, the DNA is TGTGCCAGCAGCTTAGTCGAGACAGGGGGCACTGAAGCTTTCTTT. The chain joins TRBV7-6 to TRBJ1-1, with 9 bases aligning to TRBD1. CDR1 is SGHVS, CDR2 FNYEAQ, per germline. This CDR3 is built from 15 residues. V was pared by 1 base and J by 4 bases, with 4 bases of the junction left unmatched.